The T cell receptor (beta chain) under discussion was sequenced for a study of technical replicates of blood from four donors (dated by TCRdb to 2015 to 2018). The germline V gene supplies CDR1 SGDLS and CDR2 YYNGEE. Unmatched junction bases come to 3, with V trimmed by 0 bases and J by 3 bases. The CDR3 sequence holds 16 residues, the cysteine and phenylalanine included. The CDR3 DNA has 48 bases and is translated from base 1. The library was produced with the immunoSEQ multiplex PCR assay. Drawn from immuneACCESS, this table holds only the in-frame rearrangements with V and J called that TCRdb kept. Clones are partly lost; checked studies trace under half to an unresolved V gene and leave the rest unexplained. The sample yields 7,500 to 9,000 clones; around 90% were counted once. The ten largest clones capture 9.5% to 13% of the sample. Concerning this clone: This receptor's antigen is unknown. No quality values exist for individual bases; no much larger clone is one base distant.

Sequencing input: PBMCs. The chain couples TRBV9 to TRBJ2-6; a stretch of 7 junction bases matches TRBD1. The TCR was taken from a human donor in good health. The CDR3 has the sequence CASSVEGAGGANVLTF. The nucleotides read TGTGCCAGCAGCGTAGAGGGGGCGGGTGGGGCCAACGTCCTGACTTTC.